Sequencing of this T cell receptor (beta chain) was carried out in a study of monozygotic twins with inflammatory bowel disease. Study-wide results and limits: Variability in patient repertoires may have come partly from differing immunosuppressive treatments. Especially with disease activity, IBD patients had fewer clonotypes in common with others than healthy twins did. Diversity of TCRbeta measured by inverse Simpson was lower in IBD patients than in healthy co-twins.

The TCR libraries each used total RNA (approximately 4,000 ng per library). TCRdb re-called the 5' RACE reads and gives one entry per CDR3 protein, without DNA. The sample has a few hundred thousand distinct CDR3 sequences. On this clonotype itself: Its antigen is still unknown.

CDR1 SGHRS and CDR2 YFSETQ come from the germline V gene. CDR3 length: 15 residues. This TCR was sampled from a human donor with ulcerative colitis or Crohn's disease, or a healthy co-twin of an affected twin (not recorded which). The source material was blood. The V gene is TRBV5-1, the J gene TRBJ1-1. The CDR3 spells CASSDQGGPNTEAFF.